By proportion, the clone carrying this T cell receptor (beta chain) is large. The antigen is not known. Adaptor-ligated barcode primers were used to amplify TRBV12-4/TRBJ1-2 clonotypes. TCRdb itself ran the multiplex PCR reads through MiXCR, one entry per CDR3 protein. The sample comprises roughly 920 distinct CDR3 sequences, more than 4.5% of which are singletons, and about 15% rests with the top ten. The CDR3 spans 12 residues. V lost 6 bases, J lost 4 bases, and 9 bases lay in between. Study-wide points: Tumor memory CD4+ T cell TCR gene usage clustered with blood and lymph node memory CD4+ cells and lymph node naive CD4+ cells.

The sequence was collected from a female donor with breast cancer. Sequenced sample: memory CD4+ T cells sorted from blood. Subset meaning: memory CD4+ T cells, CD4+CD45RO+CD25-. This chain links TRBV12-3 or TRBV12-4 with TRBJ1-2; no clear D gene. CDR3: CASSQGLYGYTF. In DNA form, the CDR3 reads TGTGCCAGCAGCCAAGGACTCTATGGCTACACCTTC.